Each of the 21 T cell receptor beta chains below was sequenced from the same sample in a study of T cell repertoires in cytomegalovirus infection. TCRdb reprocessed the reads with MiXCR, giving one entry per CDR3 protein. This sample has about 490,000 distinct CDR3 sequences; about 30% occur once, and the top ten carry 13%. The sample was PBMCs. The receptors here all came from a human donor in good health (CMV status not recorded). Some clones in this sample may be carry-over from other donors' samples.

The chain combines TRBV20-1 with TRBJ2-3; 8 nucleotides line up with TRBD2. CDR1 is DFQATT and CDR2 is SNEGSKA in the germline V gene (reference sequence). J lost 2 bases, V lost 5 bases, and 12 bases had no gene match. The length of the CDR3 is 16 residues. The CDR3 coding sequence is TGCAGTGCTGAGGGTTTTGGAGCGGGAGACACAGATACGCAGTATTTT. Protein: CSAEGFGAGDTDTQYF.

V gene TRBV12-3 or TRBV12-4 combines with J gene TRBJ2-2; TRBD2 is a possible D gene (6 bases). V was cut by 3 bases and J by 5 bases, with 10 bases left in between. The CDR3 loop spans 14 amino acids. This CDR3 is CASSLEGATGELFF. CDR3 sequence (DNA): TGTGCCAGCAGTTTGGAGGGCGCGACCGGGGAGCTGTTTTTT.

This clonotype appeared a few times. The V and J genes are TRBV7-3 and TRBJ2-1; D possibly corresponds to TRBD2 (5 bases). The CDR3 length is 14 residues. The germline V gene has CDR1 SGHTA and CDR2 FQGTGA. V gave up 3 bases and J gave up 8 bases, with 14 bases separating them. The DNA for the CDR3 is TGTGCCAGCAGCTTCTTTGGAGGCGGCCATGAGCAGTTCTTC. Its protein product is CASSFFGGGHEQFF.

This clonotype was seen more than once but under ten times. The CDR3, as DNA: TGCAGTGCACCGCGACTAGCGGGAGGGCCACAAGCAAGCGAGCAGTTCTTC. Its translation: CSAPRLAGGPQASEQFF. This chain connects TRBV20-1 to TRBJ2-1; 14 positions match TRBD2. The trim removed 6 bases at V and 10 bases at J, leaving 17 bases unmatched. Germline-derived CDR1 and CDR2 are DFQATT and SNEGSKA (reference sequence). This CDR3 has 17 residues.

CDR3 sequence: CASLSGLLSSGNTIYF. CDR3 nucleotides: TGTGCCAGCTTGTCGGGACTGCTGAGCTCTGGAAACACCATATATTTT. This chain joins TRBV28 and TRBJ1-3, with TRBD1 as a possible D gene (5 bases). The CDR3 totals 16 residues. Deletions cut 8 bases from V and 0 bases from J, with 17 bases between. Per germline, CDR1 MDHEN and CDR2 SYDVKM.

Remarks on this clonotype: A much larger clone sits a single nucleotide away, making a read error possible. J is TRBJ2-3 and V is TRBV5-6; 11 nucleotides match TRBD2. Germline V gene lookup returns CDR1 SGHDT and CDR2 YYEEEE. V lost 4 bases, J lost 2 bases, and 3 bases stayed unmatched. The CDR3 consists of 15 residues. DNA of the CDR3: TGTGCCAGCAGCGGGACTAGCGGAATCACAGATACGCAGTATTTT. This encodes CASSGTSGITDTQYF. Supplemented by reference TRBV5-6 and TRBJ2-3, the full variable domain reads DAGVTQSPTHLIKTRGQQVTLRCSPKSGHDTVSWYQQALGQGPQFIFQYYEEEERQRGNFPDRFSGHQFPNYSSELNVNALLLGDSALYLCASSGTSGITDTQYFGPGTRLTVL.

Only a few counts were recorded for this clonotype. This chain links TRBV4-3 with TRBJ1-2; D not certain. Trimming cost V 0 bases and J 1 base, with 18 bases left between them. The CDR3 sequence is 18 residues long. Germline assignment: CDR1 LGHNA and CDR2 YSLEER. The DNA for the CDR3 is TGCGCCAGCAGCCAAGATCTGCCAGGTGTGAGGAGTAACTATGGCTACACCTTC. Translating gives CASSQDLPGVRSNYGYTF.

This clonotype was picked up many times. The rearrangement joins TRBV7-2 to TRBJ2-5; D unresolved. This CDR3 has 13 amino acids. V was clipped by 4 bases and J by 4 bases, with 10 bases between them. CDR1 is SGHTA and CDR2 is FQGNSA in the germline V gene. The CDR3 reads CASSSQHGETQYF. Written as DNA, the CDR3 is TGTGCCAGCAGCTCACAACATGGAGAGACCCAGTACTTC.

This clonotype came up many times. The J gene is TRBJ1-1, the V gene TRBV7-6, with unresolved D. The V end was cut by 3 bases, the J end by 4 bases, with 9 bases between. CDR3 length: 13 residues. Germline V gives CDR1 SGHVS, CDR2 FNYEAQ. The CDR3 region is CASSFRRSTEAFF. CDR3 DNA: TGTGCCAGCAGCTTCAGGCGTAGCACTGAAGCTTTCTTT.

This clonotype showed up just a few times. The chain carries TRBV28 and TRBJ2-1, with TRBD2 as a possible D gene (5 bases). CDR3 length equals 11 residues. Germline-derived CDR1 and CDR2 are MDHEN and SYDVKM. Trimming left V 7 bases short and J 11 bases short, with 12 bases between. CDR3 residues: CASTPGNKQFF. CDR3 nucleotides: TGTGCCAGCACACCCGGGAACAAGCAGTTCTTC. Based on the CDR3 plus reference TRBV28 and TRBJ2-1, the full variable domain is DVKVTQSSRYLVKRTGEKVFLECVQDMDHENMFWYRQDPGLGLRLIYFSYDVKMKEKGDIPEGYSVSREKKERFSLILESASTNQTSMYLCASTPGNKQFFGPGTRLTVL.

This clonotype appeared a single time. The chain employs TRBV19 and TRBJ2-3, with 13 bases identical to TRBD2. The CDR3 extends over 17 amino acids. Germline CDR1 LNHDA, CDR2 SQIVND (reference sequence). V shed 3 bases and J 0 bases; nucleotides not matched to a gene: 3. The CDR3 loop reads CASSIWTSGSSTDTQYF. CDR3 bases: TGTGCCAGTAGTATCTGGACTAGCGGGAGTAGCACAGATACGCAGTATTTT.

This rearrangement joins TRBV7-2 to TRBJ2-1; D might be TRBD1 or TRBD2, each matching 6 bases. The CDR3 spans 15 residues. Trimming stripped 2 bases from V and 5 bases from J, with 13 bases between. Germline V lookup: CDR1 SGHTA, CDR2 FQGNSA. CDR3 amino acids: CASSLRGALNNEQFF. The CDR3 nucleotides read TGTGCCAGCAGCTTAAGGGGGGCGCTGAACAATGAGCAGTTCTTC.

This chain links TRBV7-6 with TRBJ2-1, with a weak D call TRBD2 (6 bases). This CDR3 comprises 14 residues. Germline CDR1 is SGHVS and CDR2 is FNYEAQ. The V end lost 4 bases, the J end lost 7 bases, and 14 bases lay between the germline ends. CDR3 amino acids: CASSSEVEGNEQFF. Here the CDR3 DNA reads TGTGCCAGCAGCTCAGAGGTGGAGGGAAATGAGCAGTTCTTC.

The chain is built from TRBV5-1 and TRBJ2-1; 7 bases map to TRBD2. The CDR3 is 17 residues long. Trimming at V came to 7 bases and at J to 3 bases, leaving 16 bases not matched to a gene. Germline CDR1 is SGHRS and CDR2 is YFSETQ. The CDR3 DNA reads TGCGCCAGCGGCAAAGGTGCGGGAGACCTTTTCTACAATGAGCAGTTCTTC. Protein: CASGKGAGDLFYNEQFF.

The CDR3 DNA reads TGTGCCAGCAGCCTCCACAAAACCTACGAGCAGTACTTC. The encoded protein is CASSLHKTYEQYF. The genes are TRBV7-3 and TRBJ2-7; no definite D call. Deletions cut 5 bases from V and 2 bases from J, with 10 bases between. Germline V gives CDR1 SGHTA, CDR2 FQGTGA. The CDR3 runs 13 residues.

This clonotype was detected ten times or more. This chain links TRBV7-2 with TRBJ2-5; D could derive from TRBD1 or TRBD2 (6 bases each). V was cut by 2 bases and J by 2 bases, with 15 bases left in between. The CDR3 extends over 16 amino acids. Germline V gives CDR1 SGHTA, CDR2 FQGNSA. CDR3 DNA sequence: TGTGCCAGCAGCTTAAGGATCGCGGGGACACAAGAGACCCAGTACTTC. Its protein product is CASSLRIAGTQETQYF.

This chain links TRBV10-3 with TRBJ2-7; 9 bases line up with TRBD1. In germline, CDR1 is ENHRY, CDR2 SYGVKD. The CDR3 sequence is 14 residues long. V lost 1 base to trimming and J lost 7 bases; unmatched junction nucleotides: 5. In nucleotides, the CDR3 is TGTGCCATCAGTGAGTTGGGACAGGGCGGGGAGCAGTACGTC. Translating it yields CAISELGQGGEQYV.

The CDR3 DNA is TGCGCCAGCAGCCAAGACGCGGGAGTAACCGGGGAGCTGTTTTTT. Amino acid sequence: CASSQDAGVTGELFF. V and J are TRBV4-1 and TRBJ2-2; TRBD2 matches 7 bases. The CDR3 extends over 15 amino acids. Germline-derived CDR1 and CDR2 are MGHRA and YSYEKL. After removal of 0 bases from V and 5 bases from J, the junction contained 3 bases not matched to a gene.

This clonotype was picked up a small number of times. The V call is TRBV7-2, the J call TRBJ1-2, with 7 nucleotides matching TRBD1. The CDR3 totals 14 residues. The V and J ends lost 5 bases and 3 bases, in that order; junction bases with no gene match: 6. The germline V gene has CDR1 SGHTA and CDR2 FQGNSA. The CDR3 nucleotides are TGTGCCAGCAGCCCGGGGGACAGTCACTATGGCTACACCTTC. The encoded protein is CASSPGDSHYGYTF.

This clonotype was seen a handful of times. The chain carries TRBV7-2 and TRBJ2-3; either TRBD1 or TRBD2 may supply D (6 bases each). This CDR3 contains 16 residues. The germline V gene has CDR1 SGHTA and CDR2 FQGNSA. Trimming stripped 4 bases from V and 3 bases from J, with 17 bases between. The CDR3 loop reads CASSWTGGTSTDTQYF. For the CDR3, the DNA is TGTGCCAGCAGCTGGACCGGCGGGACATCTACAGATACGCAGTATTTT.

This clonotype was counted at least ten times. CDR3 sequence (DNA): TGTGCCAGCAGCTTATCTAGCGGGAAAGGGAATGAGCAGTTCTTC. It codes for CASSLSSGKGNEQFF. The V and J genes are TRBV7-8 and TRBJ2-1; 9 bases match TRBD2. Germline V gene sequence: CDR1 SGHVS, CDR2 FQNEAQ. This CDR3 spans 15 amino acids. The junction had 6 bases not matched to a gene; V was cut back by 2 bases and J by 7 bases. Drawing the rest from reference TRBV7-8 and TRBJ2-1, the complete variable domain is GAGVSQSPRYKVAKRGQDVALRCDPISGHVSLFWYQQALGQGPEFLTYFQNEAQLDKSGLPSDRFFAERPEGSVSTLKIQRTQQEDSAVYLCASSLSSGKGNEQFFGPGTRLTVL.